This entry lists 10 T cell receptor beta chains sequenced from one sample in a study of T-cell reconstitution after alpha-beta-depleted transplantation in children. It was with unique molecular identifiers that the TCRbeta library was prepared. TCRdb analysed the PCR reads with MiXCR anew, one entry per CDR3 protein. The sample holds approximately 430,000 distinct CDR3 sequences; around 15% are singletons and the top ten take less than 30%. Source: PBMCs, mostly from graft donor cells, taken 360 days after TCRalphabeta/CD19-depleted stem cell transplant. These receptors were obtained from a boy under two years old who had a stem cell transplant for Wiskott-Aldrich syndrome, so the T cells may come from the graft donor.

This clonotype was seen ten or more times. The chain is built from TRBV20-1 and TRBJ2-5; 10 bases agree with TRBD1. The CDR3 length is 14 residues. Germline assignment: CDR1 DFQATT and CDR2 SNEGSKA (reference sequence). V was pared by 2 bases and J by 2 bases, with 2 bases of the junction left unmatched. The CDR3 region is CSARRDRGQETQYF. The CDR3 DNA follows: TGCAGTGCTAGAAGGGACAGGGGACAAGAGACCCAGTACTTC.

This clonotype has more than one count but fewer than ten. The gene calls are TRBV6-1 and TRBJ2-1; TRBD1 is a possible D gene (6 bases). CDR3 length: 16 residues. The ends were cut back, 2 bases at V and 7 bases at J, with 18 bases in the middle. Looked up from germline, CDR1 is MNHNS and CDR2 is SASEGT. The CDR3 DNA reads TGTGCCAGCAGTGAACCGAAACGGGACACCTTAAATGAGCAGTTCTTC. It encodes CASSEPKRDTLNEQFF.

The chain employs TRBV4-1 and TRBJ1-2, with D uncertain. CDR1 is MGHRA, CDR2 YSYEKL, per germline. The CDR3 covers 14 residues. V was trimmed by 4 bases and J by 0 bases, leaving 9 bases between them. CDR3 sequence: CASSPGWANYGYTF. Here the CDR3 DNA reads TGCGCCAGCAGCCCTGGATGGGCTAACTATGGCTACACCTTC.

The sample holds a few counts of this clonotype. CDR3 in amino acids: CASTDTGNTEAFF. The DNA of the CDR3 is TGCGCCAGCACCGATACAGGGAACACTGAAGCTTTCTTT. V is TRBV10-1 and J is TRBJ1-1; possible D gene TRBD1, 5 bases. The CDR3 has 13 amino acids. CDR1 and CDR2 from the germline V gene are WNHNN and SYGVQD (reference sequence). V was cut by 7 bases and J by 1 base, with 10 bases left in between.

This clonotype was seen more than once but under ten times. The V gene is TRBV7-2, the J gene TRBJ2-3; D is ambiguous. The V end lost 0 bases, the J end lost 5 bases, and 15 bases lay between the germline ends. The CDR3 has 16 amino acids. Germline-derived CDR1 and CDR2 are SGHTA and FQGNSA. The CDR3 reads CASSLAPTWFGDTQYF. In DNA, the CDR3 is TGTGCCAGCAGCTTAGCTCCTACCTGGTTTGGAGATACGCAGTATTTT.

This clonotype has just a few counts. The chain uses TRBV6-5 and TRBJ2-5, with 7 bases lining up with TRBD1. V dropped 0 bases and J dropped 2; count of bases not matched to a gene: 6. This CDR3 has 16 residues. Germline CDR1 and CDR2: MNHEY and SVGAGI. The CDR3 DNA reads TGTGCCAGCAGTTACTCATCCGGGACAGTACAAGAGACCCAGTACTTC. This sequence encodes CASSYSSGTVQETQYF.

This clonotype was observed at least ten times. CDR3 DNA sequence: TGTGCCAGCAGTGAATGTGGACAGTGCGAGCAGTACTTC. Translated: CASSECGQCEQYF. The chain employs TRBV25-1 and TRBJ2-7; D might be TRBD1 (6 bases). The germline V gene encodes CDR1 MGHDK and CDR2 SYGVNS. Trimming removed 1 base from V and 6 bases from J, with 10 bases in between. The CDR3 is 13 amino acids.

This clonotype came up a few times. The CDR3 sequence: CASSYTGPSEQFF. The CDR3 DNA sequence: TGTGCCAGCAGTTACACTGGACCGAGTGAGCAGTTCTTC. The chain joins TRBV6-5 to TRBJ2-1, with unresolved D. Per germline, CDR1 MNHEY and CDR2 SVGAGI. V was shortened by 2 bases and J by 9 bases, with 11 bases between the two germline ends. CDR3 length: 13 amino acids.

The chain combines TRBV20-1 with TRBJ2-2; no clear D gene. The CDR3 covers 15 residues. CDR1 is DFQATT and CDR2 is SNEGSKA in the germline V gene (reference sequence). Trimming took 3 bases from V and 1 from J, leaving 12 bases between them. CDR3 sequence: CSARRSRLNTGELFF. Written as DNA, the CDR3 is TGCAGTGCTAGGCGGTCCCGGCTGAACACCGGGGAGCTGTTTTTT.

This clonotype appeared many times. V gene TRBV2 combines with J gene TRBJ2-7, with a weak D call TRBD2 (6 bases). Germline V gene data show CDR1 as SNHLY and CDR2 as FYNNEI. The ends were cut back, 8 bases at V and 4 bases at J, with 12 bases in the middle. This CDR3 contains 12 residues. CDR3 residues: CASLGTVYEQYF. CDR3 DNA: TGTGCCAGCCTGGGGACTGTTTACGAGCAGTACTTC.